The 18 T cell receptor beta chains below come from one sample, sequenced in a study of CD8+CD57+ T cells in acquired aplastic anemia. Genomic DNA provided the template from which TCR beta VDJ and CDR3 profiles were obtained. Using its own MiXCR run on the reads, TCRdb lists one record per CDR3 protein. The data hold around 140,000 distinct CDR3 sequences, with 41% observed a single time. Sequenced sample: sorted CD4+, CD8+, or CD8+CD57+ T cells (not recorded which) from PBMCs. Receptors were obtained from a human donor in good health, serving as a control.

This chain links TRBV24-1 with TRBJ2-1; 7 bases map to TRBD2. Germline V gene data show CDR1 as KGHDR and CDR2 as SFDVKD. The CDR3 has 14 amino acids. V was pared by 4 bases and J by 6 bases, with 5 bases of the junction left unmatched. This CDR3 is CATSDESGVNEQFF. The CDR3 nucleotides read TGTGCCACCAGTGACGAGAGCGGGGTCAATGAGCAGTTCTTC.

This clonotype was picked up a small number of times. The CDR3 protein is CATSRDPQDEQYF. The CDR3 DNA sequence: TGTGCCACCAGCAGAGATCCCCAGGACGAGCAGTACTTC. This chain links TRBV15 with TRBJ2-7; D not resolved. Between the trimmed V and J ends, which lost 0 bases and 5 bases, there was a span of 8 bases. In germline, CDR1 is LNHNV, CDR2 YYDKDF (reference sequence). The CDR3 consists of 13 residues.

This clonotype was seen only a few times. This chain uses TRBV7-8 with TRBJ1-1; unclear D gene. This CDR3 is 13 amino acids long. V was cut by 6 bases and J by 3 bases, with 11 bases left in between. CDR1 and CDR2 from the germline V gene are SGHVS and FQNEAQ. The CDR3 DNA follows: TGTGCCAGCAGTGGTGGAATGGACACTGAAGCTTTCTTT. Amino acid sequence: CASSGGMDTEAFF.

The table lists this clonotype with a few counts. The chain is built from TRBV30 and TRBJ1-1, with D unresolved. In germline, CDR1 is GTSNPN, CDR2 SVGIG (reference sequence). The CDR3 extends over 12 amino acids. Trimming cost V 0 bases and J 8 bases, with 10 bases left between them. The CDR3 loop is CAWSVFGGEAFF. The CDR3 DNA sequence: TGTGCCTGGAGTGTATTTGGAGGGGAAGCTTTCTTT.

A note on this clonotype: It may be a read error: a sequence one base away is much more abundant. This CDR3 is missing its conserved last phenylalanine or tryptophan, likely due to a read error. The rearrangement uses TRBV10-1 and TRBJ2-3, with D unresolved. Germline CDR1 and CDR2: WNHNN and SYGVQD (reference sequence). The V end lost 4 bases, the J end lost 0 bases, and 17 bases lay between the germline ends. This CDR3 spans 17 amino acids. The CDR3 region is CASSGPISPSSTDTQYL. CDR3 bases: TGCGCCAGCAGTGGGCCCATCTCACCCTCTAGCACAGATACGCAGTATCTT.

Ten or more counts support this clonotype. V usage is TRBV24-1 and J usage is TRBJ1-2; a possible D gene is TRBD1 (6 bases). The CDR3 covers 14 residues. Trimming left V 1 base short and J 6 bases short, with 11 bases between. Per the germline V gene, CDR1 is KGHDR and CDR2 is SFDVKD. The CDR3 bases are TGTGCCACCAGTGATTTACGGACAGAGCATGGCTACACCTTC. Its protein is CATSDLRTEHGYTF.

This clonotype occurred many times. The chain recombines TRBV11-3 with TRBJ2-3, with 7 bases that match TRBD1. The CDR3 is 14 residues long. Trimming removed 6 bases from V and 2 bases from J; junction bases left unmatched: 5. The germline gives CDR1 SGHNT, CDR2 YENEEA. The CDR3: CASRPQGVTDTQYF. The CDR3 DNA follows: TGTGCCAGCAGACCCCAGGGGGTCACAGATACGCAGTATTTT.

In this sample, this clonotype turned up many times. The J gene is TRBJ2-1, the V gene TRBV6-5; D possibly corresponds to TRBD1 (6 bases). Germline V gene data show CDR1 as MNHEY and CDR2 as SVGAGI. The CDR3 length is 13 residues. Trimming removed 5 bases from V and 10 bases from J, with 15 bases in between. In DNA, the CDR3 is TGTGCCAGCAGTCGATACAGGGAAGAGGAGCAGTTCTTC. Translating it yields CASSRYREEEQFF.

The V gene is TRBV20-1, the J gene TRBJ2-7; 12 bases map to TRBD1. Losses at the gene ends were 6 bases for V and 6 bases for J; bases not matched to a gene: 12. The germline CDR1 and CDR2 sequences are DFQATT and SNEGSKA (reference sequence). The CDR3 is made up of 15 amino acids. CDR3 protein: CSAFAGTGGLREQYF. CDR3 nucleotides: TGCAGTGCCTTCGCCGGGACAGGGGGCTTACGCGAGCAGTACTTC.

The CDR3 loop is CASSPIAGVGTDTQYF. The CDR3 coding sequence is TGTGCCAGCTCACCTATAGCGGGAGTGGGCACAGATACGCAGTATTTT. This chain connects TRBV18 to TRBJ2-3; 9 bases agree with TRBD2. This CDR3 comprises 16 residues. The V and J ends lost 3 bases and 1 base, in that order; junction bases with no gene match: 5. Germline CDR1 and CDR2: KGHSH and LQKENI.

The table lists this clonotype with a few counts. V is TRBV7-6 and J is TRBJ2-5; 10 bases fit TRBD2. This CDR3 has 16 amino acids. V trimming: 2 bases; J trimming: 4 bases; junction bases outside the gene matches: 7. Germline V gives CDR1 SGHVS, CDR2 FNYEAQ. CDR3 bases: TGTGCCAGCAGCTTATCAGCGGGAGGGCCGGGAGAGACCCAGTACTTC. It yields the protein CASSLSAGGPGETQYF. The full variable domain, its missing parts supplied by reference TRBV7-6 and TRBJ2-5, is GAGVSQSPRYKVTKRGQDVALRCDPISGHVSLYWYRQALGQGPEFLTYFNYEAQQDKSGLPNDRFSAERPEGSISTLTIQRTEQRDSAMYRCASSLSAGGPGETQYFGPGTRLLVL.

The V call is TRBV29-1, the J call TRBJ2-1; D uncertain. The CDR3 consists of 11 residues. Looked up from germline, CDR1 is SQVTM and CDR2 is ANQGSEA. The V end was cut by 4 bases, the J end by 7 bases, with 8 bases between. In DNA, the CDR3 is TGCAGCGTTGTTCCTGGGAATGAGCAGTTCTTC. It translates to CSVVPGNEQFF.

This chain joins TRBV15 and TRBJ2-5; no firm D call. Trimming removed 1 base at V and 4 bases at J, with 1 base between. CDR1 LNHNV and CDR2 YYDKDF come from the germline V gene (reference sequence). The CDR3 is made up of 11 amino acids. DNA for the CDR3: TGTGCCACCAGCAGAGTAGAGACCCAGTACTTC. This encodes CATSRVETQYF.

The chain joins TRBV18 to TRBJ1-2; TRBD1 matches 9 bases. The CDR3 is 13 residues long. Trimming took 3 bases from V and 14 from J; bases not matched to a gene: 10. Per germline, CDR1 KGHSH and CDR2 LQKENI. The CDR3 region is CASSPDRGTRWTF. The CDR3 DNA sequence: TGTGCCAGCTCACCGGACAGGGGCACAAGATGGACCTTC. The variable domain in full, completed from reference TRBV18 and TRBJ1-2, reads NAGVMQNPRHLVRRRGQEARLRCSPMKGHSHVYWYRQLPEEGLKFMVYLQKENIIDESGMPKERFSAEFPKEGPSILRIQQVVRGDSAAYFCASSPDRGTRWTFGSGTRLTVV.

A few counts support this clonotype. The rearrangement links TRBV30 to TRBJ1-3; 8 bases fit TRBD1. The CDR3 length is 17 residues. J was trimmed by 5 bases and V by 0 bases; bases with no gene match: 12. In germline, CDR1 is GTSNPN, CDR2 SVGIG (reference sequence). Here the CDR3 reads CAWSVRPRTGYRNTIYF. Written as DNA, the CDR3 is TGTGCCTGGAGTGTACGTCCTAGGACAGGGTATCGAAACACCATATATTTT.

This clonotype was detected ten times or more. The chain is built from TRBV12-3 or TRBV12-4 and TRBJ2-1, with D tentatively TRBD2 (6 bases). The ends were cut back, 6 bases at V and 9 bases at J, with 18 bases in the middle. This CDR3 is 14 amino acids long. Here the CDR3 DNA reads TGTGCCAGCAGGCCGGGACTCCCCCCGGGTGAGCAGTTCTTC. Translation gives CASRPGLPPGEQFF.

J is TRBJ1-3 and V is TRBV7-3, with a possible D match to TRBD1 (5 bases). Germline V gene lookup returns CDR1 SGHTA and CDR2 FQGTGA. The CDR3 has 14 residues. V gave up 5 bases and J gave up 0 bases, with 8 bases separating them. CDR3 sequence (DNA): TGTGCCAGCAGCCCAGACAGCTCTGGAAACACCATATATTTT. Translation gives CASSPDSSGNTIYF.

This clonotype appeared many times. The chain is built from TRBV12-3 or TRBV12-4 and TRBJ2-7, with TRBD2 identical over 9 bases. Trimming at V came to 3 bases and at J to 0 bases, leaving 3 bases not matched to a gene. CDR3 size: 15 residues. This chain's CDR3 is CASSLKAGGSYEQYF. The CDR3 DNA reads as TGTGCCAGCAGTTTGAAAGCGGGAGGCTCCTACGAGCAGTACTTC.